Presented here are 25 T cell receptor beta chains from one specimen sequenced in a study of neoadjuvant nivolumab and ipilimumab in lung cancer. Measured with immunoSEQ multiplex PCR; TCRdb has only the in-frame clones, and not every one. Of 30,000 to 45,000 clones in the sample, 80% to 90% were seen once. This specimen was peripheral blood, taken before neoadjuvant nivolumab, alone or with ipilimumab. Every receptor here comes from an adult with non-small cell lung cancer.

The J gene is TRBJ1-4, the V gene TRBV11-2; tentatively, D is TRBD1 (6 bases). The V gene lost 2 bases and the J gene lost 2 bases, with 18 bases spanning the gap. Germline CDR1 reads SGHAT; CDR2 reads FQNNGV. The CDR3 runs to 18 residues. CDR3 sequence (DNA): TGTGCCAGCAGCTTATTGAGCGTCAGGGGCGGCACTAATGAAAAACTGTTTTTT. This translates into CASSLLSVRGGTNEKLFF.

The V gene is TRBV7-2, the J gene TRBJ2-3, with D unclear. Per the germline V gene, CDR1 is SGHTA and CDR2 is FQGNSA. CDR3 length equals 17 residues. The V end lost 1 base, the J end lost 0 bases, and 14 bases lay between the germline ends. The CDR3: CASSLVLYNPSTDTQYF. CDR3 sequence (DNA): TGTGCCAGCAGCTTAGTTCTCTACAACCCTAGCACAGATACGCAGTATTTT.

The CDR3 loop is CASSPDQETQYF. DNA of the CDR3: TGTGCCAGCTCACCCGACCAAGAGACCCAGTACTTC. The chain employs TRBV18 and TRBJ2-5; D call uncertain. Looked up from germline, CDR1 is KGHSH and CDR2 is LQKENI. The ends were cut back, 3 bases at V and 0 bases at J, with 2 bases in the middle. The CDR3 spans 12 residues. Drawing the rest from reference TRBV18 and TRBJ2-5, the complete variable domain is NAGVMQNPRHLVRRRGQEARLRCSPMKGHSHVYWYRQLPEEGLKFMVYLQKENIIDESGMPKERFSAEFPKEGPSILRIQQVVRGDSAAYFCASSPDQETQYFGPGTRLLVL.

The V gene is TRBV29-1, the J gene TRBJ2-3; D unresolved. Germline values: CDR1 SQVTM, CDR2 ANQGSEA. The ends were cut back, 4 bases at V and 2 bases at J, with 1 base in the middle. There are 10 residues in the CDR3. As DNA, the CDR3 is TGCAGCGTTGCCACAGATACGCAGTATTTT. Translated, it gives CSVATDTQYF.

The chain couples TRBV30 to TRBJ1-4; D unresolved. Germline V gives CDR1 GTSNPN, CDR2 SVGIG (reference sequence). This CDR3 spans 14 amino acids. The ends were cut back, 2 bases at V and 3 bases at J, with 10 bases in the middle. In DNA form, the CDR3 reads TGTGCCTGGAGTAGCGGGTCGGCTAATGAAAAACTGTTTTTT. This translates into CAWSSGSANEKLFF.

V usage is TRBV30 and J usage is TRBJ2-5; 8 nucleotides align to TRBD2. This CDR3 is built from 15 residues. With V trimmed by 1 base and J by 5 bases, 9 bases remained unmatched. The V gene's germline CDR1 is GTSNPN and CDR2 SVGIG (reference sequence). In nucleotides, the CDR3 is TGTGCCTGGAGTGGTAACGGGAGGGCGGTGGAGACCCAGTACTTC. Its protein is CAWSGNGRAVETQYF.

The chain has TRBV5-8 and TRBJ2-3; no firm D call. The CDR3 runs 15 residues. Germline values: CDR1 SGHTS, CDR2 YDEGEE. The germline V and J ends were trimmed by 0 bases and 4 bases, with 12 bases remaining between them. CDR3: CASSLGDHRPDTQYF. CDR3 coding DNA: TGTGCCAGCAGCTTGGGTGATCATAGACCAGATACGCAGTATTTT.

This chain links TRBV27 with TRBJ1-3; D remains ambiguous. CDR3 length: 16 residues. V lost 6 bases and J 0 bases, leaving 15 bases between the germline ends. Germline loops: CDR1 MNHEY, CDR2 SMNVEV (reference sequence). CDR3 sequence (DNA): TGTGCCAGCAGCCCGCTTTGGGAGGGCTCTGGAAACACCATATATTTT. It is translated as CASSPLWEGSGNTIYF.

The chain combines TRBV7-2 with TRBJ2-7, with D maybe TRBD1 (6 bases). The V gene's germline CDR1 is SGHTA and CDR2 FQGNSA. Trimming stripped 6 bases from V and 0 bases from J, with 12 bases between. The CDR3 extends over 14 amino acids. CDR3 sequence (DNA): TGTGCCAGCAGTCGACAGGCTCACTCCTACGAGCAGTACTTC. This codes for CASSRQAHSYEQYF.

The rearrangement links TRBV4-1 to TRBJ2-7, with D unclear. The germline V gene encodes CDR1 MGHRA and CDR2 YSYEKL. The CDR3 loop spans 15 amino acids. V lost 0 bases and J 2 bases, leaving 11 bases between the germline ends. The DNA of the CDR3 is TGCGCCAGCAGCCAAGAATCCCGAGCAGCCTACGAGCAGTACTTC. Translated, it gives CASSQESRAAYEQYF.

V gene TRBV5-4 combines with J gene TRBJ2-7, with D perhaps assigned TRBD1 or TRBD2 (5 bases each). CDR1 is SGHNT, CDR2 YYREEE, per germline (reference sequence). V lost 4 bases and J 3 bases, leaving 20 bases between the germline ends. This CDR3 is 16 amino acids long. CDR3 in amino acids: CASSVRARGGGYEQYF. CDR3 DNA: TGTGCCAGCAGCGTGAGGGCAAGGGGTGGAGGCTACGAGCAGTACTTC.

This clone came up once. This chain uses TRBV7-2 with TRBJ2-7, with 9 nucleotides matching TRBD2. Germline-derived CDR1 and CDR2 are SGHTA and FQGNSA. J gave up 3 bases and V 6 bases, and 6 bases lay outside the gene matches. The length of the CDR3 is 14 residues. The CDR3 coding sequence is TGTGCCAGCAGTCCTAGCGGGATAGACTACGAGCAGTACTTC. It translates to CASSPSGIDYEQYF.

This sequence joins TRBV6-1 and TRBJ1-2; a possible D gene is TRBD1 (5 bases). The V gene's germline CDR1 is MNHNS and CDR2 SASEGT. The V gene lost 0 bases and the J gene lost 8 bases, with 13 bases spanning the gap. The CDR3 covers 14 residues. The CDR3 DNA reads TGTGCCAGCAGTGAAGCGCAAGGGGCGAAAGGCTACACCTTC. It specifies CASSEAQGAKGYTF.

This sequence joins TRBV19 and TRBJ2-1; TRBD2 matches 13 bases. The CDR3 totals 16 residues. Germline trimming cut 6 bases from V and 5 bases from J; bases unmatched to any gene: 7. From germline, CDR1 is LNHDA and CDR2 SQIVND (reference sequence). The CDR3 loop reads CASSPAGTSGNNEQFF. The CDR3 bases are TGTGCCAGTAGCCCGGCCGGGACTAGCGGGAACAATGAGCAGTTCTTC. Variable domain in full (rest from reference TRBV19 and TRBJ2-1): DGGITQSPKYLFRKEGQNVTLSCEQNLNHDAMYWYRQDPGQGLRLIYYSQIVNDFQKGDIAEGYSVSREKKESFPLTVTSAQKNPTAFYLCASSPAGTSGNNEQFFGPGTRLTVL.

The gene calls are TRBV7-8 and TRBJ2-3; TRBD2 aligns across 7 bases. This CDR3 is built from 17 residues. CDR1 is SGHVS and CDR2 is FQNEAQ in the germline V gene. Germline trimming cut 4 bases from V and 0 bases from J; bases unmatched to any gene: 10. The chain's CDR3 is CASSSLGGSHSTDTQYF. The CDR3 DNA reads TGTGCCAGCAGCTCCCTCGGCGGGAGCCATAGCACAGATACGCAGTATTTT. The full variable domain, with the rest looked up from reference TRBV7-8 and TRBJ2-3, is GAGVSQSPRYKVAKRGQDVALRCDPISGHVSLFWYQQALGQGPEFLTYFQNEAQLDKSGLPSDRFFAERPEGSVSTLKIQRTQQEDSAVYLCASSSLGGSHSTDTQYFGPGTRLTVL.

The chain joins TRBV10-3 to TRBJ2-1, with no clear D. This CDR3 region has 13 residues. V gave up 6 bases and J gave up 1 base, with 7 bases separating them. Per germline, CDR1 ENHRY and CDR2 SYGVKD. The CDR3 is CAISTGSYNEQFF. CDR3 nucleotide sequence: TGTGCCATCAGCACCGGGTCCTACAATGAGCAGTTCTTC.

The chain joins TRBV7-3 to TRBJ2-7, with D hard to call. CDR1 is SGHTA, CDR2 FQGTGA, per germline. V was shortened by 1 base and J by 0 bases, with 7 bases between the two germline ends. This CDR3 has 14 residues. The CDR3 reads CASSLNSGSYEQYF. Written as DNA, the CDR3 is TGTGCCAGCAGCTTAAACTCAGGCTCCTACGAGCAGTACTTC.

CDR3: CASSSPNQGEAFF. The CDR3 coding sequence is TGTGCCAGCAGTTCACCAAACCAGGGTGAAGCTTTCTTT. This chain links TRBV6-5 with TRBJ1-1, with TRBD1 as a possible D gene (5 bases). CDR1 MNHEY and CDR2 SVGAGI come from the germline V gene. The CDR3 covers 13 residues. Between the trimmed V and J ends, which lost 4 bases and 7 bases, there was a span of 13 bases.

The genes are TRBV7-9 and TRBJ2-1, with TRBD2 matching 10 bases. The CDR3 extends over 17 amino acids. V lost 5 bases, J lost 7 bases, and 14 bases stayed unmatched. From germline, CDR1 is SEHNR and CDR2 FQNEAQ (reference sequence). The CDR3 DNA reads TGTGCCAGCAGCAAACGCAGACTAGCGGGCTCAGAGAATGAGCAGTTCTTC. This sequence encodes CASSKRRLAGSENEQFF.

The V and J genes are TRBV19 and TRBJ2-7, with TRBD2 matching over 8 bases. The J segment lost 3 bases and the V segment lost 8 bases, leaving 15 bases of the junction unmatched. The length of the CDR3 is 16 residues. Germline values: CDR1 LNHDA, CDR2 SQIVND (reference sequence). The CDR3 is CASGNGVSGSIYEQYF. The DNA for the CDR3 is TGTGCCAGTGGAAACGGTGTGAGCGGGAGTATCTACGAGCAGTACTTC.

The chain carries TRBV19 and TRBJ2-3; the match to TRBD2 covers 8 bases. CDR3 length: 15 amino acids. V was clipped by 8 bases and J by 0 bases; unmatched bases: 7. Germline lookup yields CDR1 LNHDA and CDR2 SQIVND (reference sequence). CDR3 coding DNA: TGTGCCAGTTTACCACTAGCGGCAAGCACAGATACGCAGTATTTT. Protein: CASLPLAASTDTQYF.

V usage is TRBV19 and J usage is TRBJ2-1; D remains ambiguous. The CDR3 runs 11 residues. Trimming cost V 10 bases and J 5 bases, with 9 bases left between them. The germline gives CDR1 LNHDA, CDR2 SQIVND (reference sequence). The CDR3 sequence: CAKTGDNEQFF. The CDR3 DNA follows: TGTGCCAAGACGGGCGACAATGAGCAGTTCTTC.

The J gene is TRBJ2-7, the V gene TRBV10-3; 9 bases map to TRBD1. The CDR3 is 13 amino acids. CDR1 and CDR2 from the germline V gene are ENHRY and SYGVKD. V trimming: 5 bases; J trimming: 4 bases; junction bases outside the gene matches: 3. In DNA form, the CDR3 reads TGTGCCATCAGTCCCGGGACAGGGTACGAGCAGTACTTC. This translates into CAISPGTGYEQYF.

The CDR3 DNA follows: TGTGCCAGCAGCTGGGGGTCCTCCTACGAGCAGTACTTC. Translated, it gives CASSWGSSYEQYF. V and J are TRBV28 and TRBJ2-7; tentatively, D is TRBD1 or TRBD2 (5 bases each). The CDR3 is 13 residues long. CDR1 MDHEN and CDR2 SYDVKM come from the germline V gene. Trimming cost V 6 bases and J 0 bases, with 9 bases left between them.

The chain couples TRBV4-3 to TRBJ2-1, with D tentatively TRBD2 (6 bases). This CDR3 has 17 amino acids. The V end lost 2 bases, the J end lost 9 bases, and 23 bases lay between the germline ends. Germline V gene lookup returns CDR1 LGHNA and CDR2 YSLEER. CDR3 protein: CASSQQVHGTGWSEQFF. The CDR3 DNA reads TGCGCCAGCAGCCAACAAGTACACGGGACTGGATGGAGTGAGCAGTTCTTC.